The T cell receptor beta chain under discussion was sequenced for a study of coeliac disease. Data came from immunoSEQ multiplex PCR; TCRdb stores just in-frame clones and leaves some out. This sample carries just over 4,000 clones, roughly 67% of them seen once, and the ten largest clones take around 25%. The length of the CDR3 is 14 residues. CDR1 is SGHRS, CDR2 YFSETQ, per germline. The germline V and J ends were trimmed by 7 bases and 2 bases, with 14 bases remaining between them. The sample comprised lymphocytes from the gut lamina propria. The TCR comes from a woman in her 30s without celiac disease. The genes are TRBV5-1 and TRBJ2-3; possibly TRBD1 for D (6 bases). CDR3 protein: CASSHRAPTDTQYF. In DNA, the CDR3 is TGCGCCAGCTCCCACAGGGCGCCCACAGATACGCAGTATTTT.